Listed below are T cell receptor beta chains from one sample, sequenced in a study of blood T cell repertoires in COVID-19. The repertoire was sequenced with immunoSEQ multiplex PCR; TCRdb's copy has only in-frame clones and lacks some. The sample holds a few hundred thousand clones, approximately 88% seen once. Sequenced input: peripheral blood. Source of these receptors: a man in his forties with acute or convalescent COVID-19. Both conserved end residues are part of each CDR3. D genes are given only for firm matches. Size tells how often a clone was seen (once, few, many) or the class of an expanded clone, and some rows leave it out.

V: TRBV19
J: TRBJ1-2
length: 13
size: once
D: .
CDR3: CARPETGIYGYTF
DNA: TGTGCCAGACCGGAAACAGGGATTTATGGCTACACCTTC

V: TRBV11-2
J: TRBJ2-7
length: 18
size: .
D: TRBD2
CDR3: CASSFALLAGGPPYEQYF
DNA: TGTGCCAGCAGCTTCGCGCTACTAGCGGGAGGGCCCCCTTACGAGCAGTACTTC

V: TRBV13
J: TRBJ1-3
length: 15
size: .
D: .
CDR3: CASSLGANSGNTIYF
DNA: TGTGCCAGCAGCCTCGGAGCTAATTCTGGAAACACCATATATTTT

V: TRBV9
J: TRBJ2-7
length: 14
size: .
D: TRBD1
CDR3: CASSVDRGAYEQYF
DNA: TGTGCCAGCAGCGTCGACAGGGGGGCCTACGAGCAGTACTTC

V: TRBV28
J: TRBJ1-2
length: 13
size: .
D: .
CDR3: CASLGVSNYGYTF
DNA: TGTGCCAGCCTGGGAGTATCTAACTATGGCTACACCTTC

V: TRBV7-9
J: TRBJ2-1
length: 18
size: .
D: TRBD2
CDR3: CASSLGVFRSGGYNEQFF
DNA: TGTGCCAGCAGCTTAGGAGTATTTCGGAGCGGGGGGTACAATGAGCAGTTCTTC

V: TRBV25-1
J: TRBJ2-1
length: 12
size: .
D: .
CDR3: CASSDPGNEQFF
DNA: TGTGCCAGCAGTGACCCCGGCAATGAGCAGTTCTTC

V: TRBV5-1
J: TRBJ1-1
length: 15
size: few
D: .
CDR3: CASSRLDSMNTEAFF
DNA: TGCGCCAGCAGCAGGTTGGACAGCATGAACACTGAAGCTTTCTTT

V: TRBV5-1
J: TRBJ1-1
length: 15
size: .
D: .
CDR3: CASSLAAHQNTEAFF
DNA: TGCGCCAGCAGCTTGGCCGCACATCAGAACACTGAAGCTTTCTTT

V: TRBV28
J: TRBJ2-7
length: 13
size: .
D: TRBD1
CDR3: CASSLGQVGEQYF
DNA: TGTGCCAGCAGTTTAGGACAGGTCGGCGAGCAGTACTTC

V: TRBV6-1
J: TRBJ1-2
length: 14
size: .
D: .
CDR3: CASSEAGWNYGYTF
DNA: TGTGCCAGCAGTGAAGCGGGCTGGAACTATGGCTACACCTTC

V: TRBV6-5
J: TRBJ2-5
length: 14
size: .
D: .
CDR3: CASSYGGYQETQYF
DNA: TGTGCCAGCAGTTACGGGGGGTATCAAGAGACCCAGTACTTC

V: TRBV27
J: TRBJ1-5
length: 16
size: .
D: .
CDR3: CASSLSRGGWGQPQHF
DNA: TGTGCCAGCAGTTTATCGCGGGGGGGCTGGGGTCAGCCCCAGCATTTT

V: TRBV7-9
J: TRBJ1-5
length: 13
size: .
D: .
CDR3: CASSLRMGQPQHF
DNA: TGTGCCAGCAGCCTTAGGATGGGCCAGCCCCAGCATTTT

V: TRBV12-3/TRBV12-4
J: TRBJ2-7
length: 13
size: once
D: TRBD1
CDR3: CASTRDRGFLRYF
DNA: TGTGCCAGCACCCGGGACAGGGGCTTTCTAAGGTACTTC

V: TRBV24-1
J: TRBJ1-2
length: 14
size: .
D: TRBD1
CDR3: CATSDGRTGSGYTF
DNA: TGTGCCACCAGTGACGGCCGGACAGGCTCTGGCTACACCTTC

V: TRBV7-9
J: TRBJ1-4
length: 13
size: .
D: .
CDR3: CASNRLLGEKLFF
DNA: TGTGCCAGCAACAGGCTTTTAGGGGAAAAACTGTTTTTT

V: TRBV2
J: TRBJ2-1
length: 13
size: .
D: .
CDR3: CASTRTESSEQFF
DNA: TGTGCCAGCACCAGGACAGAAAGTAGTGAGCAGTTCTTC

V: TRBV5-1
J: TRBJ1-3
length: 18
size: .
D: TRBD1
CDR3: CASSPGGTGALSGNTIYF
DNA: TGCGCCAGCAGCCCGGGGGGGACAGGGGCCCTCTCTGGAAACACCATATATTTT

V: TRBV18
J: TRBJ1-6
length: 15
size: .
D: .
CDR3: CASSPGRADNSPLHF
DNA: TGTGCCAGCTCACCAGGGAGAGCGGATAATTCACCCCTCCACTTT

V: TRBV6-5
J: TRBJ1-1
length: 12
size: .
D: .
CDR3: CATGRGFTEAFF
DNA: TGTGCCACTGGCAGGGGTTTCACTGAAGCTTTCTTT

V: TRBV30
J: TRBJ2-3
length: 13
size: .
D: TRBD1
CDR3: CALIGQGTDTQYF
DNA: TGTGCCTTGATAGGACAGGGCACAGATACGCAGTATTTT

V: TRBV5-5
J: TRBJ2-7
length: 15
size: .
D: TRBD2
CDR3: CASSLRLAGGYEQYF
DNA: TGTGCCAGCAGCTTGAGACTAGCGGGAGGGTACGAGCAGTACTTC

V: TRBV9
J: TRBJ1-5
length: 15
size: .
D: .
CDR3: CASSVDGGANQPQHF
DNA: TGTGCCAGCAGCGTAGATGGGGGCGCCAATCAGCCCCAGCATTTT

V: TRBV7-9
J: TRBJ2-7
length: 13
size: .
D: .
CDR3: CASSKGTIYEQYF
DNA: TGTGCCAGCAGCAAGGGGACAATCTACGAGCAGTACTTC

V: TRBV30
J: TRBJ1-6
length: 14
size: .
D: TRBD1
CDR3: CAFLPRGINSPLHF
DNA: TGTGCCTTCCTCCCCAGGGGGATTAATTCACCCCTCCACTTT

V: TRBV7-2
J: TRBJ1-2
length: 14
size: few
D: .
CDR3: CASSWTDFNYGYTF
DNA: TGTGCCAGCAGCTGGACAGATTTTAACTATGGCTACACCTTC

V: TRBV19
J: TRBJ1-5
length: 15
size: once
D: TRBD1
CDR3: CASTGWTGGAQPQHF
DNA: TGTGCCAGCACAGGCTGGACAGGGGGTGCTCAGCCCCAGCATTTT

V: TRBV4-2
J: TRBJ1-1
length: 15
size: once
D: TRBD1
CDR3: CASSQEGQGNTEAFF
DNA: TGTGCCAGCAGCCAAGAGGGACAGGGAAACACTGAAGCTTTCTTT

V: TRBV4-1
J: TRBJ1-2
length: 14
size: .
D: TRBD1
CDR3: CASSQVRGLGGYTF
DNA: TGCGCCAGCAGCCAAGTGAGGGGGCTCGGTGGCTACACCTTC

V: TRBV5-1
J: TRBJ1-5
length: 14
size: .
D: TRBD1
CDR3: CASSRTGGDQPQHF
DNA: TGCGCCAGCAGCAGAACAGGGGGGGATCAGCCCCAGCATTTT

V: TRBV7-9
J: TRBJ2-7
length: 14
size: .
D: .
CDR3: CASSLGEATYEQYF
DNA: TGTGCCAGCAGCCTCGGGGAGGCGACCTACGAGCAGTACTTC

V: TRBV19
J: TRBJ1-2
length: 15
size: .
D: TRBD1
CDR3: CASTTRDRGSEGYTF
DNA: TGTGCCAGTACCACAAGGGACAGGGGCTCTGAGGGCTACACCTTC

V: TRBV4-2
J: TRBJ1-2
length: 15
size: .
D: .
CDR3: CASSPPGREGYGYTF
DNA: TGTGCCAGCAGCCCCCCCGGACGGGAAGGCTATGGCTACACCTTC

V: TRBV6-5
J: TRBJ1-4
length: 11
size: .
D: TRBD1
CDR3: CASSPGQGAFF
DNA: TGTGCCAGCAGCCCGGGACAGGGGGCGTTTTTT

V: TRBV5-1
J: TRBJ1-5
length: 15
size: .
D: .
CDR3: CASSLGGTGPQPQHF
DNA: TGCGCCAGCAGCTTGGGGGGTACAGGGCCCCAGCCCCAGCATTTT

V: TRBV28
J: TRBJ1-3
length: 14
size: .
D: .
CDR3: CASSTKPAGNTIYF
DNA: TGTGCCAGCAGCACCAAACCGGCTGGAAACACCATATATTTT

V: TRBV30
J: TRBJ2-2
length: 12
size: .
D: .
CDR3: CACRGYTGELFF
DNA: TGTGCCTGCCGGGGTTACACCGGGGAGCTGTTTTTT

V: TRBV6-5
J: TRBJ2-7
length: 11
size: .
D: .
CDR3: CSVGSYYEQYF
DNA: TGTTCCGTAGGGAGCTACTACGAGCAGTACTTC

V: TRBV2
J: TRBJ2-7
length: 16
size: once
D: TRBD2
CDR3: CASSEEASGHSYEQYF
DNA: TGTGCCAGCAGTGAGGAGGCTAGCGGCCACTCCTACGAGCAGTACTTC

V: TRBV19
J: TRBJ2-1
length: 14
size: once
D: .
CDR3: CASSWQGSYNEQFF
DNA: TGTGCCAGTAGTTGGCAGGGGTCCTACAATGAGCAGTTCTTC

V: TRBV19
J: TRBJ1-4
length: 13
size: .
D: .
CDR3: CASGGQGNEKLFF
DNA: TGTGCCAGCGGGGGGCAGGGTAACGAAAAACTGTTTTTT

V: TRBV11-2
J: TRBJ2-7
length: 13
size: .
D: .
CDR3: CASSSGRDDEQYF
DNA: TGTGCCAGCAGCTCCGGGAGAGATGACGAGCAGTACTTC

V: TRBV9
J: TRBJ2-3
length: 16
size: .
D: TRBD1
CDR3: CASSVSRDRDTDTQYF
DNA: TGTGCCAGCAGCGTAAGTCGGGACAGGGATACAGATACGCAGTATTTT

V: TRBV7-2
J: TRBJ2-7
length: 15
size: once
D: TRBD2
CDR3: CASSRTPRGAYEQYF
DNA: TGTGCCAGCAGCCGCACCCCGCGGGGGGCTTACGAGCAGTACTTC

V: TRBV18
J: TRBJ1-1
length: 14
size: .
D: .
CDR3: CASSPQTGNTEAFF
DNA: TGTGCCAGCTCACCCCAAACAGGGAACACTGAAGCTTTCTTT

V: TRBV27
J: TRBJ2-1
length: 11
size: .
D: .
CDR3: CASSFYNEQFF
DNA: TGTGCCAGCAGCTTCTACAATGAGCAGTTCTTC

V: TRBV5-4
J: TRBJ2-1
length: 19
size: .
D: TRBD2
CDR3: CASSLGGGLAGVYYNEQFF
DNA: TGTGCCAGCAGCTTGGGGGGCGGACTAGCGGGAGTCTACTACAATGAGCAGTTCTTC

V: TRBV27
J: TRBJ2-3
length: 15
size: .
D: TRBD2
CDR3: CASSPTLAGTDTQYF
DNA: TGTGCCAGCAGTCCCACGCTAGCGGGCACAGATACGCAGTATTTT

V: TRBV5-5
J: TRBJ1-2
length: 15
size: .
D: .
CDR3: CASSTDGPLGGGYTF
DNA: TGTGCCAGCAGCACCGACGGGCCCCTTGGGGGCGGCTACACCTTC